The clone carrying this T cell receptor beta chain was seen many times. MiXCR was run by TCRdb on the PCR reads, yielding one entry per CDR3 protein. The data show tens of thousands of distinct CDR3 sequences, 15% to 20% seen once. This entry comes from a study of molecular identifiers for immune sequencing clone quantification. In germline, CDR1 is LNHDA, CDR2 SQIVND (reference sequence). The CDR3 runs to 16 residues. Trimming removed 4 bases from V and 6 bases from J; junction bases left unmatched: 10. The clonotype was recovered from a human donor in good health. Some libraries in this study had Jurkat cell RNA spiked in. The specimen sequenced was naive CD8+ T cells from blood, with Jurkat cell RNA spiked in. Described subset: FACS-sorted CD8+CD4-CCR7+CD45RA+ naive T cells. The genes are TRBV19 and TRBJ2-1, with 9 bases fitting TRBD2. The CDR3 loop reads CASSNQASGKGNEQFF. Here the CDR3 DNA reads TGTGCCAGTAGTAATCAGGCTAGCGGGAAGGGCAATGAGCAGTTCTTC.